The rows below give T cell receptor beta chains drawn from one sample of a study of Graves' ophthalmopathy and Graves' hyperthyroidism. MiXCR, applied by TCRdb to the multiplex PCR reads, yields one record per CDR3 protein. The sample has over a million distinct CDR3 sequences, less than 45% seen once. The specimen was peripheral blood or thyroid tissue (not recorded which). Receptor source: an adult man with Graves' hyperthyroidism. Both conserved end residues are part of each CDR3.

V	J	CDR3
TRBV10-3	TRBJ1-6	CAISESSGAAGPPLHF
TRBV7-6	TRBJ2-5	CASSLAGARTSSRETQYF
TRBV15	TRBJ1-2	CATSNRDTFAGGYTF
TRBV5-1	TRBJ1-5	CASSQQVDQPQHF
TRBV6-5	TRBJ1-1	CASSYSSRDGTEAFF
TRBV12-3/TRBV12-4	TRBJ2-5	CASSFSRLQETQYF
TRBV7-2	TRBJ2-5	CASSLYRGGIGTQYF
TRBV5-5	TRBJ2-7	CATSTDGNLYEQYF
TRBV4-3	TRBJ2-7	CASSQRLAGFYEQYF
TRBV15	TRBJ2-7	CATSRHGQGTYEQYF
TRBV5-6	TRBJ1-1	CASSVEVRDTEAFF
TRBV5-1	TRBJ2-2	CASSLDGGNTGELFF
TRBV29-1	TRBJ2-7	CSLWGTYEQYF
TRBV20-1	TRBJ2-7	CSARVPQSSYEQYF
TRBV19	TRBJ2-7	CASSVLSSGPYEQYF
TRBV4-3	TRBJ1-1	CASSQEWTGNTEAFF
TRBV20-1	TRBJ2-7	CSASSAGLYEQYF
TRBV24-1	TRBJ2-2	CATRGAGFTGELFF
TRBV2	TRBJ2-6	CASSVVNSGANVLTF
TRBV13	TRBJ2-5	CASSKGQTYQETQYF
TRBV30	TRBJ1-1	CALSGQGRTEAFF
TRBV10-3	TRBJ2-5	CASHGGLYQETQYF
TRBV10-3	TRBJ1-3	CASEETDQTRYFGNTIYF
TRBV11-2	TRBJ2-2	CASSWVRGRGTGELFF
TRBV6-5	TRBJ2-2	CASSYSIQDTGELFF
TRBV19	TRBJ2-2	CASSMTDKNTGELFF
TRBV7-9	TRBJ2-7	CASSLDLTGTGDSSHEQYF
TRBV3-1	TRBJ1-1	CASSHPGTALTEAFF
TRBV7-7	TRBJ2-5	CASSTGTQYF
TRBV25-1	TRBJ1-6	CAKATGPAGPNSPLHF
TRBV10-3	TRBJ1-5	CASSKNPLSNQSQHF
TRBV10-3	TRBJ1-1	CASSYDGSRRAEAFF
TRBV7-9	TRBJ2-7	CASSSSGWGEQYF
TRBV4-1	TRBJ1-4	CASNLTGFVEKLFF
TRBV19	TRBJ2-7	CASRGRGGAYEQYF
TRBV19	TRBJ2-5	CASSIGGTSGKEETQYF
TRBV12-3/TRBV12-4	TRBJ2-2	CASTIGRPRNTGELFF
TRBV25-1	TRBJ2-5	CASSPVAGTPALETQYF
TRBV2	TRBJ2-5	CANADIQETQYF
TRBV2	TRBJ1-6	CASSAHGGDPGSPLHF
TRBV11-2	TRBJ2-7	CASRRPGVGRRNYEQYF
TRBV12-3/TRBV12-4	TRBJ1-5	CASSWVARQPQHF
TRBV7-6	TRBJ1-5	CASSPSTGNNQPQHF
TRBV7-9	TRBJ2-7	CASSRTNIYEQYF
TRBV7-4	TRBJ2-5	CASRPGLAGDQETQYF
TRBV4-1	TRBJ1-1	CASSTPAEANTEAFF
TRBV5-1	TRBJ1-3	CASRQGKSGNTIYF
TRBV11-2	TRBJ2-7	CASSFDRSSYEQYF
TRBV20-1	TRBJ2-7	CSARQTSGAWEQYF
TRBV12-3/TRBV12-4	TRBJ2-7	CASSYGSVCYF
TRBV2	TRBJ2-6	CASSGQASTGRSVVQTF
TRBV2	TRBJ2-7	CASRAAGGDEQYF
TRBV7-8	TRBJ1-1	CASSLSSGVAFF
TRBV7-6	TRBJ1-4	CASSQMTARDTEKLFF
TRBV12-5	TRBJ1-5	CASGLSGSNQPQHF